The text below deals with one T cell receptor beta chain. The antigen is not known. This record comes from a study of siplizumab effects on memory and regulatory T cells. The assay was immunoSEQ multiplex PCR, and TCRdb's table has in-frame clones only and misses some. The data contain over 35,000 clones, 89% of them singletons. Study conclusions and caveats: Proliferating Tregs in siplizumab cultures were never verified as suppressive. To unstimulated subsets, only a minor fraction of alloreactive clones could be mapped.

CDR3 length: 16 amino acids. Germline lookup yields CDR1 SGHNT and CDR2 YYREEE (reference sequence). Trimming removed 1 base from V and 1 base from J; junction bases left unmatched: 4. The chain has TRBV5-4 and TRBJ2-1; 8 nucleotides align to TRBD2. The sequencing input was naive CD4+ T cells sorted from blood. This receptor was taken from a human donor in good health. CDR3 DNA: TGTGCCAGCAGCTTGTTGGGACTAGAGTCCTACAATGAGCAGTTCTTC. Protein product: CASSLLGLESYNEQFF. The entire variable domain, with the rest obtained from reference TRBV5-4 and TRBJ2-1, is as follows: ETGVTQSPTHLIKTRGQQVTLRCSSQSGHNTVSWYQQALGQGPQFIFQYYREEENGRGNFPPRFSGLQFPNYSSELNVNALELDDSALYLCASSLLGLESYNEQFFGPGTRLTVL.